The clone carrying this T cell receptor delta chain was seen at least ten times. Its specificity is not known. With a far larger clone one base away, a read error is the likely cause. At the DNA level, this CDR3 is encoded by other sequences in the same sample as well. The sample comes from a study of γδ T cells in repeated Plasmodium falciparum infection. About the research overall: Four controlled malaria infections with P. falciparum NF54 spanned roughly 640 days.

TRG and TRD sequences were obtained from every sorted gammadelta sample. TCRdb reprocessed the multiplex PCR reads using CATT. The repertoire holds about 51,000 delta-chain clones, with about 1.9% as singletons. The germline gives CDR1 GEAIGNYY, CDR2 EKD. CDR3 size: 13 residues. V was shortened by 3 bases and J by 3 bases, with 10 bases between the two germline ends. Bulk repertoires came from Vgamma9/Vdelta2+ or Vdelta2-negative gammadelta T cells flow-sorted from PBMC. Overall study findings and caveats: Over time and infection, Vgamma9/Vdelta2+ repertoires remained highly stable and polyclonal.

Input material: gamma-delta T cells from blood. The chain links TRDV2 to TRDJ1; D call uncertain. The TCR originated in a pool of human donors (malaria-infected and uninfected, not separated). CDR3 bases: TGTGCCTGTGACGCCCTGTCATCCGATAAACTCATCTTT. Translation gives CACDALSSDKLIF.